These 9 T cell receptor beta chains originate from one sample sequenced in a study of cytomegalovirus exposure and HLA in healthy donors (dated by TCRdb to 2017 to 2019). Libraries came from the immunoSEQ multiplex PCR assay. For the multiplex PCR, a mixture combining 60 forward primers for TCR Vbeta segments and 13 reverse primers for TCR Jbeta segments was used. In TCRdb, the immuneACCESS table is reduced to in-frame sequences with V and J assigned. These tables do not hold every clone; where another copy was compared, an unresolved V gene accounts for under half, and the others remain unexplained. In this sample the table shows about 90,000 clones, approximately 71% of which occur a single time. The top ten clones comprise about 16% of the sample. Sequencing was carried out using PBMCs. The receptors shown here come from a young woman in good health and CMV-seropositive.

The chain is built from TRBV9 and TRBJ2-1, with D tentatively TRBD1 (6 bases). Trimming took 4 bases from V and 0 from J, leaving 17 bases between them. The CDR3 consists of 17 residues. CDR1 and CDR2 (germline): SGDLS, YYNGEE. The CDR3 loop reads CASSLGGATSSYNEQFF. The CDR3 DNA is TGTGCCAGCAGCCTAGGGGGAGCGACAAGCTCCTACAATGAGCAGTTCTTC.

This clone was detected only once. The chain uses TRBV7-2 and TRBJ2-3; 7 bases align to TRBD2. V lost 3 bases and J lost 5; bases outside the gene matches: 8. Germline-derived CDR1 and CDR2 are SGHTA and FQGNSA. The CDR3 loop spans 15 amino acids. CDR3 sequence (DNA): TGTGCCAGCAGCTTGAGCGGGACTGGTGGAGATACGCAGTATTTT. This encodes CASSLSGTGGDTQYF.

The chain carries TRBV29-1 and TRBJ2-3; D unclear. The germline V gene has CDR1 SQVTM and CDR2 ANQGSEA. The length of the CDR3 is 13 residues. Trimming left V 0 bases short and J 0 bases short, with 4 bases between. The DNA for the CDR3 is TGCAGCGTTGAAGACACTAGCACAGATACGCAGTATTTT. Translated, it gives CSVEDTSTDTQYF.

The chain couples TRBV18 to TRBJ2-7, with D possibly TRBD2 on 6 matching bases. From germline, CDR1 is KGHSH and CDR2 LQKENI. V shed 6 bases and J shed 3 bases, with 12 bases lying between them. There are 13 residues in the CDR3. CDR3: CASSERLVYEQYF. In DNA form, the CDR3 reads TGTGCCAGCTCTGAGAGACTAGTCTACGAGCAGTACTTC.

This chain uses TRBV28 with TRBJ1-1; no clear D gene. Germline V gives CDR1 MDHEN, CDR2 SYDVKM. V dropped 10 bases and J dropped 0 bases, with 6 bases sitting between them. There are 11 residues in the CDR3. This chain's CDR3 is CAINLNTEAFF. The CDR3 nucleotides are TGTGCCATCAATCTGAACACTGAAGCTTTCTTT.

The V and J genes are TRBV29-1 and TRBJ2-1; D not resolved. V dropped 1 base and J dropped 10 bases, with 11 bases sitting between them. Germline-derived CDR1 and CDR2 are SQVTM and ANQGSEA. The CDR3 is made up of 12 amino acids. Here the CDR3 DNA reads TGCAGCGTTGAAGGAATTGAGGCGGAGCAGTTCTTC. Amino acid sequence: CSVEGIEAEQFF.

This chain joins TRBV9 and TRBJ1-1; the D is unclear. The germline V gene encodes CDR1 SGDLS and CDR2 YYNGEE. With 4 bases removed from V and 3 bases from J, the gap between germline ends came to 13 bases. The CDR3 extends over 14 amino acids. The chain's CDR3 is CASSLKPGYTEAFF. CDR3 DNA sequence: TGTGCCAGCAGCCTAAAACCGGGATACACTGAAGCTTTCTTT.

The genes are TRBV4-3 and TRBJ2-3, with 12 positions matching TRBD2. Germline V gives CDR1 LGHNA, CDR2 YSLEER. Trimming took 1 base from V and 4 from J; bases not matched to a gene: 9. The CDR3 runs to 18 residues. CDR3: CASSQAPSGRAWADTQYF. DNA for the CDR3: TGCGCCAGCAGCCAAGCTCCTAGCGGGAGGGCCTGGGCAGATACGCAGTATTTT.

V is TRBV5-1 and J is TRBJ2-1; 7 nucleotides align to TRBD2. Germline CDR1 is SGHRS and CDR2 is YFSETQ. After removal of 1 base from V and 10 bases from J, the junction contained 11 bases not matched to a gene. The CDR3 contains 15 residues. DNA of the CDR3: TGCGCCAGCAGCTTGTATAGCGGGCCAGTCTTGGAGCAGTTCTTC. Its translation is CASSLYSGPVLEQFF.